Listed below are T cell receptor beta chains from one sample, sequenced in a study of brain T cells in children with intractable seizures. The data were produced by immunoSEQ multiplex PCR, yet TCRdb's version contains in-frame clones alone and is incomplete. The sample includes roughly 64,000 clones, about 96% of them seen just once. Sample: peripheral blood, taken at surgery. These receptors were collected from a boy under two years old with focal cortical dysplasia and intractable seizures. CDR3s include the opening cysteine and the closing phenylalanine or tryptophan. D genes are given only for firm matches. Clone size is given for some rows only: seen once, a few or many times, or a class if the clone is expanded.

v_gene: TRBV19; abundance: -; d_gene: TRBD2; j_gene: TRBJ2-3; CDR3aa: CASSTGGLAGGFGTQYF; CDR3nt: TGTGCCAGTAGTACAGGGGGACTAGCGGGGGGCTTTGGCACGCAGTATTTT
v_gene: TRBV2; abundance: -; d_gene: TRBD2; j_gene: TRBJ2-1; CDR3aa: CASSGGGLAAYNEQFF; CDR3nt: TGTGCCAGCAGTGGGGGGGGACTAGCGGCTTACAATGAGCAGTTCTTC
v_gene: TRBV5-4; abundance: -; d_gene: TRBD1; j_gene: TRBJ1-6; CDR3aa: CASSLGQGVYNSPLHF; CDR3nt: TGTGCCAGCAGCTTGGGACAGGGGGTCTATAATTCACCCCTCCACTTT
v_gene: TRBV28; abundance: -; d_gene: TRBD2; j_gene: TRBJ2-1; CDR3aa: CASKREVTYNEQFF; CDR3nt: TGTGCCAGCAAACGGGAGGTTACCTACAATGAGCAGTTCTTC
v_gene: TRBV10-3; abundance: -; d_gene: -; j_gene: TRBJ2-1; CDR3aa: CAISGAGVNEQFF; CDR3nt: TGTGCCATCAGTGGAGCCGGAGTCAATGAGCAGTTCTTC
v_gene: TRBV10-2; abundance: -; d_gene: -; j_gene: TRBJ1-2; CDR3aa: CASREFEGAKGYTF; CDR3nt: TGCGCCAGCAGGGAATTCGAAGGGGCGAAAGGCTACACCTTC
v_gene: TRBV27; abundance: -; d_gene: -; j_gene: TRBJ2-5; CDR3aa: CASSFFGEETQYF; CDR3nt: TGTGCCAGCAGTTTTTTTGGGGAGGAGACCCAGTACTTC
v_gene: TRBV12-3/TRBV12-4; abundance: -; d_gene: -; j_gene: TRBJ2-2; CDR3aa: CASSLVASGELFF; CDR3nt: TGTGCCAGCAGTTTAGTAGCCTCCGGGGAGCTGTTTTTT
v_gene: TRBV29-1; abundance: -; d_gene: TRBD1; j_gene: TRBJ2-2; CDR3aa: CSAQPTGNPGELFF; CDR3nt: TGCAGCGCCCAACCGACAGGGAATCCCGGGGAGCTGTTTTTT
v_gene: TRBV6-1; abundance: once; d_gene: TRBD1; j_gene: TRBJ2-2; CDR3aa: CASSGMTGGFTGELFF; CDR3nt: TGTGCCAGCAGTGGTATGACAGGGGGCTTCACCGGGGAGCTGTTTTTT
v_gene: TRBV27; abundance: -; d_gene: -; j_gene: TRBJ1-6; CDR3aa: CASSSSSYNSPLHF; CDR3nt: TGTGCCAGCAGTTCAAGCTCCTATAATTCACCCCTCCACTTT
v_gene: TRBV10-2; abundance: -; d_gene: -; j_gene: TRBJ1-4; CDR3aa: CASSGRAHEKLFF; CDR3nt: TGCGCCAGCAGTGGCAGGGCCCATGAAAAACTGTTTTTT
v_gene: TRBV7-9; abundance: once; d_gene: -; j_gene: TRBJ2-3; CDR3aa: CASSLWQLTDTQYF; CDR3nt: TGTGCCAGCAGCTTGTGGCAGCTCACAGATACGCAGTATTTT
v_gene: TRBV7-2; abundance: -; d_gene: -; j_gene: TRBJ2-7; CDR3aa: CASSLRATASYEQYF; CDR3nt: TGTGCCAGCAGCTTAAGAGCAACCGCCTCCTACGAGCAGTACTTC
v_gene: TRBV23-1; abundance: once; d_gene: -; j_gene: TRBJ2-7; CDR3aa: CASRHSSYEQYF; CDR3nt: TGCGCCAGCCGGCACAGCTCCTACGAGCAGTACTTC
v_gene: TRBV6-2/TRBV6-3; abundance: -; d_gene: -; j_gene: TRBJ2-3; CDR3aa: CASSPLRPPDTDTQYF; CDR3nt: TGTGCCAGCAGCCCCCTCAGACCGCCGGACACAGATACGCAGTATTTT
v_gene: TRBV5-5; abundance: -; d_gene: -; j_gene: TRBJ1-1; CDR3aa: CASSLAPLNTEAFF; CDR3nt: TGTGCCAGCAGCTTGGCTCCACTGAACACTGAAGCTTTCTTT
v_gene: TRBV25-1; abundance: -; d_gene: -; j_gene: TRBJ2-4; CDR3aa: CASSQVAKNIQYF; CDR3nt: TGTGCCAGCAGCCAGGTAGCCAAAAACATTCAGTACTTC